Below, 7 T cell receptor beta chains from the same sample are listed, as sequenced in a study of blood T cell repertoires in COVID-19. Clones were sequenced by immunoSEQ multiplex PCR, and TCRdb holds only the in-frame ones, with some missing. The sample has 200,000 to 250,000 clones; roughly 84% are singletons. The material sequenced was peripheral blood. Receptors were obtained from a woman older than 75 with active or convalescent COVID-19.

The V and J genes are TRBV7-2 and TRBJ2-7; 11 nucleotides match TRBD2. V shed 5 bases and J 2 bases; nucleotides not matched to a gene: 8. The germline V gene has CDR1 SGHTA and CDR2 FQGNSA. CDR3 length: 16 residues. The CDR3 here is CASSPPSGRFTYEQYF. CDR3 DNA sequence: TGTGCCAGCAGCCCGCCTAGCGGGAGGTTTACCTACGAGCAGTACTTC.

The DNA of the CDR3 is TGTGCCAGCAGCCCCTCTAGCGCCAGGAGCGTTGAGCAGTTCTTC. Residues: CASSPSSARSVEQFF. The chain combines TRBV7-2 with TRBJ2-1; D is possibly TRBD2 (6 bases). Germline assignment: CDR1 SGHTA and CDR2 FQGNSA. The CDR3 is made up of 15 amino acids. V lost 5 bases, J lost 9 bases, and 20 bases lay in between.

The V and J genes are TRBV11-3 and TRBJ2-1, with TRBD2 as a possible D gene (6 bases). CDR3 length: 16 amino acids. CDR1 and CDR2 from the germline V gene are SGHNT and YENEEA. V lost 5 bases to trimming and J lost 3 bases, with 17 bases between them. The CDR3 protein is CASSPTFAGFYNEQFF. The CDR3 DNA sequence: TGTGCCAGCAGCCCAACCTTTGCGGGGTTCTACAATGAGCAGTTCTTC.

The chain uses TRBV7-9 and TRBJ1-5, with TRBD1 matching 9 bases. Per the germline V gene, CDR1 is SEHNR and CDR2 is FQNEAQ (reference sequence). This CDR3 has 15 amino acids. V lost 5 bases to trimming and J lost 4 bases; unmatched junction nucleotides: 6. CDR3 region: CASSQSGTGNQPQHF. Written as DNA, the CDR3 is TGTGCCAGCAGCCAATCGGGGACAGGGAATCAGCCCCAGCATTTT.

This clone was detected only a few times. The rearrangement links TRBV9 to TRBJ1-4; no clear D. CDR1 and CDR2 (germline): SGDLS, YYNGEE. Trimming removed 3 bases from V and 8 bases from J, with 26 bases in between. This CDR3 has 18 residues. The CDR3 DNA follows: TGTGCCAGCAGCGAGTCACGGGGATTCGAGCTCCCGGGGGAAAAACTGTTTTTT. It codes for CASSESRGFELPGEKLFF.

The chain is built from TRBV7-2 and TRBJ2-7; 8 bases match TRBD1. The V gene's germline CDR1 is SGHTA and CDR2 FQGNSA. The CDR3 covers 15 residues. V dropped 1 base and J dropped 2; count of bases not matched to a gene: 4. Here the CDR3 DNA reads TGTGCCAGCAGCTTAGGGTGGGACAGGACCTACGAGCAGTACTTC. Protein product: CASSLGWDRTYEQYF.

The chain couples TRBV5-1 to TRBJ2-1, with 8 positions matching TRBD1. V lost 7 bases, J lost 0 bases, and 6 bases stayed unmatched. CDR3 size: 15 residues. Germline V gives CDR1 SGHRS, CDR2 YFSETQ. The CDR3: CASDSGGGSYNEQFF. The CDR3 nucleotides read TGCGCCAGCGATTCAGGGGGCGGCTCCTACAATGAGCAGTTCTTC.